The 28 T cell receptor beta chains listed next were all sequenced from one sample in a study of blood T cell repertoires in COVID-19. The repertoire was sequenced with immunoSEQ multiplex PCR; TCRdb's copy has only in-frame clones and lacks some. This repertoire shows 200,000 or so clones, about 90% found once; its top ten account for roughly 2.4%. Sequences were obtained from peripheral blood. The receptor source for this set is a woman in her forties or fifties with acute or convalescent COVID-19.

CDR3 amino acids: CASSLSVGYTF. The DNA of the CDR3 is TGTGCCAGCAGCTTGTCGGTTGGCTACACCTTC. The chain couples TRBV5-6 to TRBJ1-2; D is uncertain. V gave up 1 base and J gave up 7 bases, with 5 bases separating them. In germline, CDR1 is SGHDT, CDR2 YYEEEE. This CDR3 is built from 11 residues.

The J gene is TRBJ2-3, the V gene TRBV7-6; 12 bases are shared with TRBD2. There are 16 residues in the CDR3. The V gene end was trimmed by 5 bases and the J gene end by 6 bases; junction bases not matched to a gene: 9. Per the germline V gene, CDR1 is SGHVS and CDR2 is FNYEAQ. The CDR3 nucleotides are TGTGCCAGCAGCACCGGCCTAGCGGGGGGGCGTGATACGCAGTATTTT. Translated: CASSTGLAGGRDTQYF.

This chain joins TRBV5-6 and TRBJ1-4; D uncertain. Per the germline V gene, CDR1 is SGHDT and CDR2 is YYEEEE. The length of the CDR3 is 15 residues. V was shortened by 4 bases and J by 8 bases, with 18 bases between the two germline ends. CDR3 bases: TGTGCCAGCAGCCCCGGGTGGAGGGCCCAAGAAAAACTGTTTTTT. It yields the protein CASSPGWRAQEKLFF. Full variable domain (rest looked up from reference TRBV5-6 and TRBJ1-4): DAGVTQSPTHLIKTRGQQVTLRCSPKSGHDTVSWYQQALGQGPQFIFQYYEEEERQRGNFPDRFSGHQFPNYSSELNVNALLLGDSALYLCASSPGWRAQEKLFFGSGTQLSVL.

The chain recombines TRBV6-5 with TRBJ2-1; maybe TRBD2 (6 bases). The CDR3 sequence is 16 residues long. V lost 0 bases, J lost 5 bases, and 14 bases lay in between. Germline CDR1 reads MNHEY; CDR2 reads SVGAGI. The CDR3, as DNA: TGTGCCAGCAGTTACTCCGAACCGGGACTCAACAATGAGCAGTTCTTC. Amino acids: CASSYSEPGLNNEQFF.

The V gene is TRBV9, the J gene TRBJ2-2; 9 nucleotides line up with TRBD1. The V gene's germline CDR1 is SGDLS and CDR2 YYNGEE. The V and J ends lost 4 bases and 4 bases, in that order; junction bases with no gene match: 11. The CDR3 covers 17 residues. CDR3 region: CASSPGTGRLFTGELFF. CDR3 in DNA: TGTGCCAGCAGCCCAGGGACAGGGAGACTCTTCACCGGGGAGCTGTTTTTT.

The gene calls are TRBV19 and TRBJ2-3, with a possible D match to TRBD2 (6 bases). CDR3 size: 14 residues. Germline lookup yields CDR1 LNHDA and CDR2 SQIVND (reference sequence). Trimming stripped 6 bases from V and 2 bases from J, with 12 bases between. The CDR3 loop reads CASRRVAVTDTQYF. The CDR3 coding sequence is TGTGCCAGTAGAAGGGTAGCGGTCACAGATACGCAGTATTTT.

V is TRBV19 and J is TRBJ1-5; 8 bases agree with TRBD1. V dropped 11 bases and J dropped 3; count of bases not matched to a gene: 3. The CDR3 has 12 amino acids. The germline gives CDR1 LNHDA, CDR2 SQIVND (reference sequence). The chain's CDR3 is CASDRDNQPQHF. Written as DNA, the CDR3 is TGTGCCTCGGACAGGGACAATCAGCCCCAGCATTTT.

The rearrangement links TRBV15 to TRBJ2-1, with 9 bases lining up with TRBD1. The CDR3 is made up of 15 amino acids. The germline CDR1 and CDR2 sequences are LNHNV and YYDKDF (reference sequence). J lost 2 bases, V lost 5 bases, and 4 bases had no gene match. The CDR3 reads CATSPGTGPYNEQFF. In DNA form, the CDR3 reads TGTGCCACCAGCCCCGGGACAGGGCCCTACAATGAGCAGTTCTTC.

The chain links TRBV7-2 to TRBJ2-5, with TRBD2 matching 8 bases. CDR3 length equals 16 residues. The germline V gene has CDR1 SGHTA and CDR2 FQGNSA. Trimming cost V 3 bases and J 4 bases; bases outside gene matches: 10. The CDR3 spells CASSFGASRGGETQYF. Written as DNA, the CDR3 is TGTGCCAGCAGCTTTGGCGCTAGCCGGGGGGGAGAGACCCAGTACTTC.

The gene calls are TRBV5-6 and TRBJ1-5, with 11 nucleotides matching TRBD1. The CDR3 length is 14 residues. Germline loops: CDR1 SGHDT, CDR2 YYEEEE. The junction had 4 bases not matched to a gene; V was cut back by 4 bases and J by 7 bases. The CDR3 DNA reads TGTGCCAGCAGCCGGGGACAGGGGGGACAGCCCCAGCATTTT. Protein: CASSRGQGGQPQHF.

The chain joins TRBV3-1 (or the pseudogene TRBV3-2) to TRBJ2-2; D unresolved. Per the germline V gene, CDR1 is LGHDT and CDR2 is YNNKEL (reference sequence). This CDR3 comprises 15 residues. V was cut by 0 bases and J by 5 bases, with 10 bases left in between. CDR3: CASSQDLSFTGELFF. DNA for the CDR3: TGTGCCAGCAGCCAAGATTTGAGCTTTACCGGGGAGCTGTTTTTT.

This clone was counted a single time. J is TRBJ1-5 and V is TRBV24-1; possible D gene TRBD1, 5 bases. Trimming left V 3 bases short and J 4 bases short, with 9 bases between. Germline V gene data show CDR1 as KGHDR and CDR2 as SFDVKD. CDR3 size: 14 residues. The DNA for the CDR3 is TGTGCCACCAGTGATGCCTCAGGGAATCAGCCCCAGCATTTT. Its translation is CATSDASGNQPQHF.

The chain links TRBV27 to TRBJ2-1; 12 nucleotides line up with TRBD2. Germline V gene data show CDR1 as MNHEY and CDR2 as SMNVEV (reference sequence). Trimming at V came to 5 bases and at J to 6 bases, leaving 11 bases not matched to a gene. The CDR3 has 17 residues. In nucleotides, the CDR3 is TGTGCCAGCAGTATAACCTTGACTAGCGGGGGATTCAATGAGCAGTTCTTC. It translates to CASSITLTSGGFNEQFF.

The chain carries TRBV30 and TRBJ1-4; 11 nucleotides line up with TRBD1. The V segment lost 8 bases and the J segment 6 bases; nucleotides outside the gene matches: 5. The CDR3 extends over 13 amino acids. The V gene's germline CDR1 is GTSNPN and CDR2 SVGIG (reference sequence). The CDR3 DNA sequence: TGTGCCCTAGGACAGGGGGCTGATGAAAAACTGTTTTTT. Amino acids: CALGQGADEKLFF.

This clone was detected once. The chain joins TRBV7-6 to TRBJ2-3, with 10 bases identical to TRBD2. The CDR3 sequence is 15 residues long. CDR1 SGHVS and CDR2 FNYEAQ come from the germline V gene. V was pared by 5 bases and J by 8 bases, with 10 bases of the junction left unmatched. The CDR3 DNA reads as TGTGCCAGCAGCAGTAGCGGGGGGCCGGGAGGTACGCAGTATTTT. The encoded protein is CASSSSGGPGGTQYF.

The gene calls are TRBV9 and TRBJ2-3, with 14 bases that match TRBD2. This CDR3 is 17 amino acids long. Trimming cost V 3 bases and J 5 bases; bases outside gene matches: 8. Germline V lookup: CDR1 SGDLS, CDR2 YYNGEE. The CDR3 loop reads CASSGRLAGGPGDTQYF. CDR3 coding DNA: TGTGCCAGCAGCGGACGACTAGCGGGGGGGCCGGGAGATACGCAGTATTTT. Filled out from reference TRBV9 and TRBJ2-3, the complete variable domain reads DSGVTQTPKHLITATGQRVTLRCSPRSGDLSVYWYQQSLDQGLQFLIQYYNGEERAKGNILERFSAQQFPDLHSELNLSSLELGDSALYFCASSGRLAGGPGDTQYFGPGTRLTVL.

The gene calls are TRBV6-4 and TRBJ1-2; the D is unclear. This CDR3 has 14 amino acids. From germline, CDR1 is MRHNA and CDR2 SNTAGT. V lost 2 bases, J lost 4 bases, and 11 bases lay in between. CDR3 bases: TGTGCCAGCAGTGACGGTACAGAAACCTATGGCTACACCTTC. Translation gives CASSDGTETYGYTF.

The rearrangement joins TRBV9 to TRBJ2-7, with TRBD2 matching 11 bases. CDR1 and CDR2 (germline): SGDLS, YYNGEE. The junction had 7 bases not matched to a gene; V was cut back by 4 bases and J by 4 bases. This CDR3 spans 15 amino acids. CDR3 loop: CASSPQGTSGYEQYF. The CDR3 region has the DNA TGTGCCAGCAGCCCCCAAGGGACTAGCGGTTACGAGCAGTACTTC. Full variable domain (outside the CDR3, taken from reference TRBV9 and TRBJ2-7): DSGVTQTPKHLITATGQRVTLRCSPRSGDLSVYWYQQSLDQGLQFLIQYYNGEERAKGNILERFSAQQFPDLHSELNLSSLELGDSALYFCASSPQGTSGYEQYFGPGTRLTVT.

The CDR3: CARSSLSLRDTGELFF. The CDR3 region has the DNA TGTGCCAGAAGCTCTCTGAGCCTTAGAGACACCGGGGAGCTGTTTTTT. The chain has TRBV5-3 and TRBJ2-2, with unresolved D. TRBV5-3 is classed as an ORF, of uncertain function. V gave up 3 bases and J gave up 3 bases, with 15 bases separating them. The length of the CDR3 is 16 residues.

This rearrangement joins TRBV5-6 to TRBJ2-5; TRBD1 agrees at 7 bases. Germline lookup yields CDR1 SGHDT and CDR2 YYEEEE. CDR3 length equals 14 residues. V shed 2 bases, J shed 7 bases, and the junction held 8 bases outside the gene matches. The DNA of the CDR3 is TGTGCCAGCAGCTTTAGGACAGGAAAGGGGACCCAGTACTTC. It encodes CASSFRTGKGTQYF.

The chain links TRBV5-6 to TRBJ1-5, with 7 bases fitting TRBD1. The V and J ends lost 0 bases and 3 bases, in that order; junction bases with no gene match: 9. Germline V CDR1 and CDR2: SGHDT, YYEEEE. The CDR3 extends over 17 amino acids. CDR3 DNA sequence: TGTGCCAGCAGCTTGGGGGGGGACAGAGACCCCAATCAGCCCCAGCATTTT. It is translated as CASSLGGDRDPNQPQHF.

This chain links TRBV7-7 with TRBJ2-1; 14 bases line up with TRBD2. V shed 4 bases and J 2 bases; nucleotides not matched to a gene: 4. From germline, CDR1 is SSHAT and CDR2 FNYEAQ (reference sequence). The CDR3 extends over 17 amino acids. As DNA, the CDR3 is TGTGCCAGCAGCTCGGGACTAGCGGGAGACCCCTACAATGAGCAGTTCTTC. Amino acid sequence: CASSSGLAGDPYNEQFF. Variable domain in full (rest from reference TRBV7-7 and TRBJ2-1): GAGVSQSPRYKVTKRGQDVTLRCDPISSHATLYWYQQALGQGPEFLTYFNYEAQPDKSGLPSDRFSAERPEGSISTLTIQRTEQRDSAMYRCASSSGLAGDPYNEQFFGPGTRLTVL.

The chain recombines TRBV12-3 or TRBV12-4 with TRBJ2-7; D gene ambiguous. Trimming pared 3 bases from V and 3 bases from J, leaving 6 bases between. CDR3 length: 12 amino acids. In DNA form, the CDR3 reads TGTGCCAGCAGTTTCGCCGGCTACGAGCAGTACTTC. As protein: CASSFAGYEQYF.

The chain uses TRBV27 and TRBJ2-7; TRBD1 matches at 7 bases. Trimming took 5 bases from V and 5 from J; bases not matched to a gene: 6. Looked up from germline, CDR1 is MNHEY and CDR2 is SMNVEV (reference sequence). CDR3 size: 13 residues. The CDR3 reads CASSPTGAHEQYF. The DNA of the CDR3 is TGTGCCAGCAGTCCTACAGGGGCCCACGAGCAGTACTTC.

This clone appeared a single time. The same CDR3 is also encoded by other DNA sequences in this sample. The rearrangement uses TRBV19 and TRBJ1-2; D not certain. V lost 1 base to trimming and J lost 2 bases, with 5 bases between them. Germline CDR1 LNHDA, CDR2 SQIVND (reference sequence). The CDR3 runs to 13 residues. CDR3 amino acids: CASSIAGNYGYTF. The CDR3 nucleotides read TGTGCCAGTAGTATAGCCGGGAACTATGGCTACACCTTC. Looking up the rest from reference TRBV19 and TRBJ1-2 gives the full variable domain: DGGITQSPKYLFRKEGQNVTLSCEQNLNHDAMYWYRQDPGQGLRLIYYSQIVNDFQKGDIAEGYSVSREKKESFPLTVTSAQKNPTAFYLCASSIAGNYGYTFGSGTRLTVV.

The chain uses TRBV7-2 and TRBJ2-2; D may be TRBD2 (5 bases). The germline CDR1 and CDR2 sequences are SGHTA and FQGNSA. This CDR3 is built from 16 residues. The V end lost 3 bases, the J end lost 5 bases, and 16 bases lay between the germline ends. This chain's CDR3 is CASSFRTWSGTGELFF. The CDR3 DNA follows: TGTGCCAGCAGCTTTAGGACTTGGTCGGGGACCGGGGAGCTGTTTTTT.

V and J are TRBV10-2 and TRBJ2-5; 9 nucleotides line up with TRBD2. With V trimmed by 2 bases and J by 1 base, 2 bases remained unmatched. The CDR3 has 15 amino acids. The germline CDR1 and CDR2 sequences are WSHSY and SAAADI. Written as DNA, the CDR3 is TGCGCCAGCAGTGAGACTAGCGGGTTCCAAGAGACCCAGTACTTC. The encoded protein is CASSETSGFQETQYF.

This rearrangement joins TRBV30 to TRBJ1-2; 7 nucleotides agree with TRBD1. This CDR3 is built from 13 residues. Trimming removed 4 bases from V and 2 bases from J; junction bases left unmatched: 4. CDR1 is GTSNPN and CDR2 is SVGIG in the germline V gene (reference sequence). The CDR3 DNA reads TGTGCCTGGAAAGAGGGGGCCAACTATGGCTACACCTTC. The encoded protein is CAWKEGANYGYTF.